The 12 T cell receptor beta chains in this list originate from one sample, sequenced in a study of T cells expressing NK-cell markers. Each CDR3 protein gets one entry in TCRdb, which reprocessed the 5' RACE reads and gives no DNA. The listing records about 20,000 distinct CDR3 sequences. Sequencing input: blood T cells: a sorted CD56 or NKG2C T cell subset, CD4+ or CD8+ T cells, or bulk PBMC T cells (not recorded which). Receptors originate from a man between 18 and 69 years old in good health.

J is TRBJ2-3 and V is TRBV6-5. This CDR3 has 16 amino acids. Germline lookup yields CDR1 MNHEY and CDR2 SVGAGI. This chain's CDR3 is CASSYVVPYSTDTQYF.

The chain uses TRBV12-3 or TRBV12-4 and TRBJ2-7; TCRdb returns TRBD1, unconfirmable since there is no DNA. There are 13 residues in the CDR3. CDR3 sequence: CASSFRERYEQYF.

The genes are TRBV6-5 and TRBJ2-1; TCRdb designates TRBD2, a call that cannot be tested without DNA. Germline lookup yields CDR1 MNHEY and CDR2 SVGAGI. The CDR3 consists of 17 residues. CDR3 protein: CASSWLAVPLPYNEQFF.

CDR3 amino acids: CASSYSTTLNTEAFF. V is TRBV6-2 or TRBV6-3 and J is TRBJ1-1. CDR1 MNHEY and CDR2 SVGEGT come from the germline V gene. The CDR3 extends over 15 amino acids.

The CDR3 sequence is CASSPGTGRGYTF. This chain connects TRBV7-2 to TRBJ1-2; TCRdb picks TRBD1, but there is no DNA to check that call. Germline CDR1 SGHTA, CDR2 FQGNSA. The CDR3 consists of 13 residues.

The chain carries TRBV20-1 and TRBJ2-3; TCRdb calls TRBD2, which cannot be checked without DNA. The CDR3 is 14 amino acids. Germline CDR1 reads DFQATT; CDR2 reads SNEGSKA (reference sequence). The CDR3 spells CSADGTSGGDTQYF.

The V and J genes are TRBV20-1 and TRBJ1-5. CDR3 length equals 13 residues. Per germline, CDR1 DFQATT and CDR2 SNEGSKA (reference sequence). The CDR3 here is CSARDNVWQPQHF.

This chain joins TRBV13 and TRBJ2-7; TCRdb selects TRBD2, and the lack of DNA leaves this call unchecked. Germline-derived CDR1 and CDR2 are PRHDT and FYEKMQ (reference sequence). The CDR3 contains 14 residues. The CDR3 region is CASSLGRALYEQYF.

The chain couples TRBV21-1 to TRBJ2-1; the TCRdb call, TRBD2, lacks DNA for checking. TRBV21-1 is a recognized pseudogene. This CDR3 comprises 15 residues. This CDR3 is CASSLSTSGSNEQFF.

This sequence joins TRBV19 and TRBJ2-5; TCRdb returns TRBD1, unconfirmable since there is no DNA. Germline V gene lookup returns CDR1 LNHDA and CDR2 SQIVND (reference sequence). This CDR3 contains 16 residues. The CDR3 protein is CASSTLPGQGLETQYF. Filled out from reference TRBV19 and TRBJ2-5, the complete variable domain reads DGGITQSPKYLFRKEGQNVTLSCEQNLNHDAMYWYRQDPGQGLRLIYYSQIVNDFQKGDIAEGYSVSREKKESFPLTVTSAQKNPTAFYLCASSTLPGQGLETQYFGPGTRLLVL.

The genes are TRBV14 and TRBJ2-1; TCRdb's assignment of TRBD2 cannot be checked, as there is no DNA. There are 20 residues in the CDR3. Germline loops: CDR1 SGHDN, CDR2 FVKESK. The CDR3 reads CASSQVGLAGVAHSYNEQFF. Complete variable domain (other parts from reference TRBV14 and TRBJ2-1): EAGVTQFPSHSVIEKGQTVTLRCDPISGHDNLYWYRRVMGKEIKFLLHFVKESKQDESGMPNNRFLAERTGGTYSTLKVQPAELEDSGVYFCASSQVGLAGVAHSYNEQFFGPGTRLTVL.

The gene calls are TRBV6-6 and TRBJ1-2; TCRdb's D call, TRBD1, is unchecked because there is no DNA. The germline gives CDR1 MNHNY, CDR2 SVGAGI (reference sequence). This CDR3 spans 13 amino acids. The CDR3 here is CASSPDRVYGYTF.